Sequencing of this TCR beta chain was carried out in a study of blood T cell repertoires in COVID-19. Study context: Sources were T cells, B-cell-depleted T cells, or PBMCs; the material itself was cDNA or gDNA.

The protocol was immunoSEQ multiplex PCR, while the TCRdb copy is restricted to in-frame clones and leaves out a portion. Seen here are 150,000 to 200,000 clones, approximately 90% observed once, and the top ten hold 3.7%. The CDR3 is 14 amino acids. V was trimmed by 5 bases and J by 1 base, leaving 13 bases between them. Germline V gene data show CDR1 as GTSNPN and CDR2 as SVGIG (reference sequence). The V call is TRBV30, the J call TRBJ2-3; D may be TRBD1 (6 bases). The sequencing sample was made of peripheral blood. The TCR originated in a man in his late teens or twenties with active or convalescent COVID-19. The CDR3: CAWCSRGRTDTQYF. The CDR3 nucleotides read TGTGCCTGGTGCTCCAGGGGACGCACAGATACGCAGTATTTT.